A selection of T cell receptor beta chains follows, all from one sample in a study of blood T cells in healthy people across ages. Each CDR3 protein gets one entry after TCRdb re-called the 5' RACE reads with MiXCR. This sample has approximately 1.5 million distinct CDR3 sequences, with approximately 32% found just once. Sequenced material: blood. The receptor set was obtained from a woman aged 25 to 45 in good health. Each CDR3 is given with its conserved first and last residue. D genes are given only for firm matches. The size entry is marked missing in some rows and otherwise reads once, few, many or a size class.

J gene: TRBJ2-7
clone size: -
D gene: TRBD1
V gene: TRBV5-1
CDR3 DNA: TGCGCCAGCAGCCCTCTCCAGGGGGCTGACGAGCAGTACTTC
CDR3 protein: CASSPLQGADEQYF

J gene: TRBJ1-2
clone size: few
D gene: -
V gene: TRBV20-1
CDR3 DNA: TGCAGTGCCGCGGACGGAGGGGAGAGGAATGGCTACACCTTC
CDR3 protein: CSAADGGERNGYTF

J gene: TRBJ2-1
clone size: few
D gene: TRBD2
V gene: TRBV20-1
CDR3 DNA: TGCAGTGCTAGGGGGGGTACTAGCGGGAGTACCAAGCAGTTCTTC
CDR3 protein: CSARGGTSGSTKQFF

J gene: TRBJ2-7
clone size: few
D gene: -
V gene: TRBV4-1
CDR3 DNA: TGCGCCAGCAGCCAGGGATCCAACTACGAGCAGTACTTC
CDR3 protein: CASSQGSNYEQYF

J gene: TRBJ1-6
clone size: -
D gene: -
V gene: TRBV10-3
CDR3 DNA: TGTGCCCCCAGGGCCTCACCCCTCCACTTT
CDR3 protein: CAPRASPLHF

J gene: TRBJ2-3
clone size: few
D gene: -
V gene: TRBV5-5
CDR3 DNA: TGTGCCAGCAGCTCGGTAGGTGGCACAGATACGCAGTATTTT
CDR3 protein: CASSSVGGTDTQYF

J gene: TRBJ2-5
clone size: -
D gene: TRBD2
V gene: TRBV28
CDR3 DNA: TGTGCCAGCAGTTTCCGACTAGCCCAAGAGACCCAGTACTTC
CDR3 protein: CASSFRLAQETQYF

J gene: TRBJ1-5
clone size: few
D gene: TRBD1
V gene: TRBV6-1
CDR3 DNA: TGTGCCAGCAGGGCGAGGGGGCTCACCAATCCGCCCCAGCATTTT
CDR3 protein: CASRARGLTNPPQHF

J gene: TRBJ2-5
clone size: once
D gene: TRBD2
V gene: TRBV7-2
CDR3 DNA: TGTGCCGGCAGCCGCCGGGGGGTAGAGGAGACCCAGTACTTC
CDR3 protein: CAGSRRGVEETQYF

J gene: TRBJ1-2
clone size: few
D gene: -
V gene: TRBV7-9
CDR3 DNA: TGTGCCAGCAGCTCGAATAGACCTAACTATGGCTACACCTTC
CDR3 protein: CASSSNRPNYGYTF

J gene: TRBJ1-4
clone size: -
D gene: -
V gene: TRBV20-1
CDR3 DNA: TGCAGTGCCCTAAGGGGCAATGAAAAACTGTTTTTT
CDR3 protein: CSALRGNEKLFF

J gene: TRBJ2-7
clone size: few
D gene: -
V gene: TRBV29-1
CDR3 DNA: TGCAGCGTTGAAGGCGGGGAGAGTCGAATCTACGAGCAGTACTTC
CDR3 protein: CSVEGGESRIYEQYF

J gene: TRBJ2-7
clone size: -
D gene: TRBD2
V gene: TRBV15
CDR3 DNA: TGTGCCACCAGCAGGAAGCAAGCGCTAGCGGGAGGAAGGGACGAGCAGTACTTC
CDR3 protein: CATSRKQALAGGRDEQYF

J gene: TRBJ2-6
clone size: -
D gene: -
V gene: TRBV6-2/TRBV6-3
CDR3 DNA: TGTGCCAGTACTAGTCCTGGGGCCAACGTCCTGACTTTC
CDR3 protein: CASTSPGANVLTF

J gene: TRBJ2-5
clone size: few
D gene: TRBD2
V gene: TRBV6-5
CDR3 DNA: TGTGCCAGCATCCCTAGCGGGGGGGCCGTAGAGACCCAGTACTTC
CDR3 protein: CASIPSGGAVETQYF

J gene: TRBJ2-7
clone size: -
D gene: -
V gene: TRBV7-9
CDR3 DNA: TGTGCCAGCAGCTTAAAGGAAATAAGCTCCTACCAGCAGTACTTC
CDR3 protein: CASSLKEISSYQQYF

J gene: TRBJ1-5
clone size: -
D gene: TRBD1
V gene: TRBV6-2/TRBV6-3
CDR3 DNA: TGTGCCAGCAGACCGGGACAGGGGACCACCGATCAGCCCCAGCATTTT
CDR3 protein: CASRPGQGTTDQPQHF

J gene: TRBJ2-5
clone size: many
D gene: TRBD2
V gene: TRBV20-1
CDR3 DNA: TGCAGTGCTAGGACTAGCGGACAAGAGACCCAGTACTTC
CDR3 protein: CSARTSGQETQYF

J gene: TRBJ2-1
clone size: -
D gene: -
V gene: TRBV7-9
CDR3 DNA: TGTGCCAGCAGCTTAGCTCGCCAATCCTACAATGAGCAGTTCTTC
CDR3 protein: CASSLARQSYNEQFF

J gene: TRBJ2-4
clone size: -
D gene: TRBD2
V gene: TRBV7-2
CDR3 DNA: TGTGCCAGCAGCTTCTCTCTTGGGACTAGCGGGGGTGGGGCCAAAAACATTCAGTACTTC
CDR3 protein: CASSFSLGTSGGGAKNIQYF

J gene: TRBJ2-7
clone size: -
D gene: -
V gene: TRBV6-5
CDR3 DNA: TGTGCCAGCGGACAGGGAGGGGTAGTGTACGAGCAGTACTTC
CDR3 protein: CASGQGGVVYEQYF

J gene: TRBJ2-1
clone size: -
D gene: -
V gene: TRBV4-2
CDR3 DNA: TGTGCCAGCAGCCAAGCGCGCGGCAGGCATGAGCAGTTCTTC
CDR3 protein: CASSQARGRHEQFF

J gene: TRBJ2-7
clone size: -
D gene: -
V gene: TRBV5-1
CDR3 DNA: TGCGCCAGCAGCTATGGGGGACAAAACCCATCCGAGCAGTACTTC
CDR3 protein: CASSYGGQNPSEQYF

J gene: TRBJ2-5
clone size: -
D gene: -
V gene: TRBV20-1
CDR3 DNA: TGCAGTGCTAGAGATAGAGGGGAGACCCAGTACTTC
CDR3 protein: CSARDRGETQYF

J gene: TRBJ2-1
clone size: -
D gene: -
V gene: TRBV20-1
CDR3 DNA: TGCAGTGCTAGAACCCCGGTAATCCGGGCGAGCTCCTACAATGAGCAGTTCTTC
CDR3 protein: CSARTPVIRASSYNEQFF

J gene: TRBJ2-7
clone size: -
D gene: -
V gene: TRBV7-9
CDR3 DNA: TGTGCCAGCAGCTTAACTCACAGGGACAACGAGCAGTACTTC
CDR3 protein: CASSLTHRDNEQYF

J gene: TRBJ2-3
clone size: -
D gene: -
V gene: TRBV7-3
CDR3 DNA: TGTGCCAGCAGCACCGTGGGCGGGGTCCGGGAAGATACGCAGTATTTT
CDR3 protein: CASSTVGGVREDTQYF

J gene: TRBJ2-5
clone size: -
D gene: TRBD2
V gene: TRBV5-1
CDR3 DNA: TGCGCCAGCAGCTGGCGACTAGCGGGAGCGGGGGAGACCCAGTACTTC
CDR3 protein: CASSWRLAGAGETQYF

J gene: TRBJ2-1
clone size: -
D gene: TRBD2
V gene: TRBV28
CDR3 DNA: TGTGCCAGCAGTTTTAGCGGGGCTACCTACAATGAGCAGTTCTTC
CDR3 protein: CASSFSGATYNEQFF

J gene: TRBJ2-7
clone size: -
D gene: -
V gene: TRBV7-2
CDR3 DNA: TGTGCCAGCACGACTGGCCTATACGAGCAGTACTTC
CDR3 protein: CASTTGLYEQYF

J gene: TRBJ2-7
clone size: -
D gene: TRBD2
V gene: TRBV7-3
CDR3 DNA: TGTGCCAGCAGCATTAGCGGGGGGGACTACGAGCAGTACTTC
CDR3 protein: CASSISGGDYEQYF

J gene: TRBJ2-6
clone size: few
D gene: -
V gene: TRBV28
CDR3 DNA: TGTGCCAGCAGTTGGAACAGGGAAGGTGGGGCCAACGTCCTGACTTTC
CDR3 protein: CASSWNREGGANVLTF

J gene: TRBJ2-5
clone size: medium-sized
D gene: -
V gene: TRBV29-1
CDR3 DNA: TGCAGCGTTGAGGATCCCGAGATTGAAGGGACCCAGTACTTC
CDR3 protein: CSVEDPEIEGTQYF

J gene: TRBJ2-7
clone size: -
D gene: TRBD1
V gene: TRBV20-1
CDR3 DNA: TGCAGTGCTGGGGACAGGGAGAGGTACGAGCAGTACTTC
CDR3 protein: CSAGDRERYEQYF

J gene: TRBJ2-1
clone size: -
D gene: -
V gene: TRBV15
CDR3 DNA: TGTACCACCAGCAGGAGGGGGGGTGAGCAGTTCTTC
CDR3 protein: CTTSRRGGEQFF

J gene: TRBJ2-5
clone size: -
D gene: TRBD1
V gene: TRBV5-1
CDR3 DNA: TGCGCCAGCAGCTTGACAGGGGACCGAGAGACCCAGTACTTC
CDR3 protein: CASSLTGDRETQYF

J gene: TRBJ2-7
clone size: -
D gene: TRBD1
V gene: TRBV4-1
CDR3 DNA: TGCGCCAGCAGCCATAGTAGCCCCGGGACAGGCTCCTACGAGCAGTACTTC
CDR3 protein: CASSHSSPGTGSYEQYF

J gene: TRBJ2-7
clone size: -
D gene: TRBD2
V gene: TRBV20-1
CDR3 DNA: TGCAGGGCTAGCTCGGGAGGTTCCTACGAGCAGTACTTC
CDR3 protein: CRASSGGSYEQYF

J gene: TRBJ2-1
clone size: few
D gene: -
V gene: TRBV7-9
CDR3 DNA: TGTGCCAGCAGCCCCGATCGGTTCTCGGGCTACAATGAGCAGTTCTTC
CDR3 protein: CASSPDRFSGYNEQFF

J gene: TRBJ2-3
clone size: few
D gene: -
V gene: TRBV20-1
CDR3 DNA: TGCAGTGCTAGAAGCCCTCCCCTGCGAGCGCAGTATTTT
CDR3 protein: CSARSPPLRAQYF

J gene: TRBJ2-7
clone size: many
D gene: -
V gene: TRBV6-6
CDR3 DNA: TGTGCCAGCAGTTACTCGACGTGGACAGACTACGAGCAGTACTTC
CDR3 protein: CASSYSTWTDYEQYF